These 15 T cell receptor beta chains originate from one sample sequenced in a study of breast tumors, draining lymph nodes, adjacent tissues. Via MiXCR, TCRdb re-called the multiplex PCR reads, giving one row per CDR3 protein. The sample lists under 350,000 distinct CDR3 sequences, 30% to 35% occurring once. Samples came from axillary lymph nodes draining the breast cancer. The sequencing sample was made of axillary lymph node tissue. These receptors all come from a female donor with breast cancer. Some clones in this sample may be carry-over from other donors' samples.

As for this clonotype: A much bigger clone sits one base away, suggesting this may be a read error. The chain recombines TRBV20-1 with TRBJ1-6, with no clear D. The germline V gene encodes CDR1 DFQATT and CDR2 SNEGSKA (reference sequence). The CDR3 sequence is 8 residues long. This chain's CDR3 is CANSSLHF. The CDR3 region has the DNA TGCGCTAATTCATCCCTCCACTTT.

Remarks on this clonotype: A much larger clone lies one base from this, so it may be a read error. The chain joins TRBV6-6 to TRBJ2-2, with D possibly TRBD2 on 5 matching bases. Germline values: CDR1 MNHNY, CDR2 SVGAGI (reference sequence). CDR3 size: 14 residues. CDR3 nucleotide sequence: TGTGCCAGCAGACTCGGCCGGGAAACCGGGGAGCTGCTTTTT. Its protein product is CASRLGRETGELLF.

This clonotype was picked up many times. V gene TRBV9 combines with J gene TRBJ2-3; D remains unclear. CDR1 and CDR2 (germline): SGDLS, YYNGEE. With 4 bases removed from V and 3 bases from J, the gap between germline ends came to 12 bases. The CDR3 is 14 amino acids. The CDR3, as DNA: TGTGCCAGCAGCTCCCAGCCGGAAACAGATACGCAGTATTTT. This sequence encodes CASSSQPETDTQYF.

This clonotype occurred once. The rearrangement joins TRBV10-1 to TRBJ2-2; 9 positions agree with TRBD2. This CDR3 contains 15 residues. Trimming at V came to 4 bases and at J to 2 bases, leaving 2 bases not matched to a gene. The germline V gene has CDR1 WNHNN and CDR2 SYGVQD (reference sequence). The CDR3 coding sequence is TGCGCCAGCAGTGGACTAGCGGATAACACCGGGGAGCTGTTTTTT. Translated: CASSGLADNTGELFF.

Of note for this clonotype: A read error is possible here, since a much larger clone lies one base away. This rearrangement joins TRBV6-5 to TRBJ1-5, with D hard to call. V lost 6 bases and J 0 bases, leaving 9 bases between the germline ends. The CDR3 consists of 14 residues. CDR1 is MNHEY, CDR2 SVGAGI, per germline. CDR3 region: CASSRRHSNQPQHF. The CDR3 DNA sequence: TGTGCCAGCAGCCGGAGACATAGCAATCAGCCCCAGCATTTT.

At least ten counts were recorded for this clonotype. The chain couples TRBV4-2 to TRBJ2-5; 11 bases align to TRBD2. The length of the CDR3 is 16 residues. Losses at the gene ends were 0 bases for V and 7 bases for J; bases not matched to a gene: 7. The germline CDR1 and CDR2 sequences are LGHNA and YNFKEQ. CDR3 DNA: TGTGCCAGCAGCCAAGATAAAGGGCTAGCGGGAGGGACCCAGTACTTC. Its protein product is CASSQDKGLAGGTQYF.

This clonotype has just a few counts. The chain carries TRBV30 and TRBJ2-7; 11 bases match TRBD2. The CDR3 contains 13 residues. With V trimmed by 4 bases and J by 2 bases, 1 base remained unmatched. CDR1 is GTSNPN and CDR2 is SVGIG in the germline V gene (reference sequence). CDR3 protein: CAWNSGRAYEQYF. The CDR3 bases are TGTGCCTGGAATAGCGGGAGGGCCTACGAGCAGTACTTC.

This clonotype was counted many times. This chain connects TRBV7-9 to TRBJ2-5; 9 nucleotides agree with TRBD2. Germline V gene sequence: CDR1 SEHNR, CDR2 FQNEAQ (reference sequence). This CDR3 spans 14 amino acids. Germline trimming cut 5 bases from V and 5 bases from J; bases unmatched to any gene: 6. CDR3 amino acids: CASSAGLAAETQYF. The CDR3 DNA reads TGTGCCAGCAGCGCGGGACTAGCTGCCGAGACCCAGTACTTC.

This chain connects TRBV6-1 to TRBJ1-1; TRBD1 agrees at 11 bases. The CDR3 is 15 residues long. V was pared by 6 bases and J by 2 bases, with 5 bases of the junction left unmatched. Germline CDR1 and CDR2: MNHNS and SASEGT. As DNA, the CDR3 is TGTGCCAGCAGACTATGGACAGGGGGCAACACTGAAGCTTTCTTT. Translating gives CASRLWTGGNTEAFF.

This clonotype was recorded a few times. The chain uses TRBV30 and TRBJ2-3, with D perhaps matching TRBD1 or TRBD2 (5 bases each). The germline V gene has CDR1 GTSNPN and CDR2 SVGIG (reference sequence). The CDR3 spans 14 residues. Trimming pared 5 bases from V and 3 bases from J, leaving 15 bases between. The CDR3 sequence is CAWGRGAGTDTQYF. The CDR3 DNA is TGTGCCTGGGGCCGGGGAGCAGGGACAGATACGCAGTATTTT.

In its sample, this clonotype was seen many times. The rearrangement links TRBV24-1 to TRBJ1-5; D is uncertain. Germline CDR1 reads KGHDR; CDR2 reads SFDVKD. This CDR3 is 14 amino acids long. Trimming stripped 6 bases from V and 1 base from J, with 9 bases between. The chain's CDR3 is CATSTILSNQPQHF. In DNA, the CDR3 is TGTGCCACCAGTACAATTCTAAGCAATCAGCCCCAGCATTTT.

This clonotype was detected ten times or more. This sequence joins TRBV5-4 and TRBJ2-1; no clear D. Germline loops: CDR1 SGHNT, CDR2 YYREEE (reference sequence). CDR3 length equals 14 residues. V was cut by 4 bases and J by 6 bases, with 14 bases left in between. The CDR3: CASSPRSASNEQFF. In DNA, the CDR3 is TGTGCCAGCAGCCCCCGGTCCGCCAGCAATGAGCAGTTCTTC.

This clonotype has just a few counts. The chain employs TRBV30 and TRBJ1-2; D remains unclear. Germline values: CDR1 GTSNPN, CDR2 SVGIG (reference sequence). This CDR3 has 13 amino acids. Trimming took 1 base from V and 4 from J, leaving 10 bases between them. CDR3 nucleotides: TGTGCCTGGAGTGCCGGACTCGGCTATGGCTACACCTTC. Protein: CAWSAGLGYGYTF.

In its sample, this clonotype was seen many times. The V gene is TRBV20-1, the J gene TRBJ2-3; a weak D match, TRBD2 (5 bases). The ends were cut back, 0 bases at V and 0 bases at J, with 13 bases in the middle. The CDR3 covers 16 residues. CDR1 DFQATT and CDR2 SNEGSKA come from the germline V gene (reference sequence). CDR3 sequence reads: CSARDLGSDSTDTQYF. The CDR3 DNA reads TGCAGTGCTAGAGATCTAGGGAGTGATAGCACAGATACGCAGTATTTT.

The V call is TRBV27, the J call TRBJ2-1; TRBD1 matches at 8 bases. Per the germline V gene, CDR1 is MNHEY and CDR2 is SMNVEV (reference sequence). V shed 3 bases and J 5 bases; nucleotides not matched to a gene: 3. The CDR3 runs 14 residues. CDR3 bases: TGTGCCAGCAGTTTTTGGGACAGGAACAATGAGCAGTTCTTC. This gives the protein CASSFWDRNNEQFF.